This paragraph covers one T cell receptor beta chain sequence. Its antigen is unknown. An assay was performed, and its level was deep. TCRdb's table, derived via immunoSEQ multiplex PCR, lists solely in-frame clones and lacks some. Of just over 2,000,000 clones listed, roughly 94% are singletons. Per the germline V gene, CDR1 is SGHAT and CDR2 is FQDESV (reference sequence). The CDR3 runs 17 residues. V lost 5 bases and J 3 bases, leaving 23 bases between the germline ends. CD45RA-negative memory and CD45RA+ naive subsets were split from the CD4+ cells. These data originate in a study of shared clonotypes between healthy human individuals. Study-wide results and limits: On the whole, naive subsets had larger estimated richness than memory subsets had. Represented diversity, genetic and exposure-history alike, was limited by few donors.

V and J are TRBV11-1 and TRBJ2-7; D perhaps matches TRBD2 (6 bases). Material for sequencing was naive CD4+ T cells sorted from blood. Sample subset: CD45RA+ positively selected. The sequence was obtained from a man younger than 35 in good health. CDR3 nucleotides: TGTGCCAGCAGCCCAGGAGACGGGGCCGCGGGGTACTACGAGCAGTACTTC. Its translation is CASSPGDGAAGYYEQYF. Combining the CDR3 with reference TRBV11-1 and TRBJ2-7 gives the whole variable domain EAEVAQSPRYKITEKSQAVAFWCDPISGHATLYWYRQILGQGPELLVQFQDESVVDDSQLPKDRFSAERLKGVDSTLKIQPAELGDSAMYLCASSPGDGAAGYYEQYFGPGTRLTVT.